Below, 2 T cell receptor beta chains from the same sample are listed, as sequenced in a study of blood T cells in healthy people across ages. PCR was performed a second time for roughly 6 to 12 cycles using a sample-barcoded 5' primer and a J-beta primer mix. TCRdb analysed the 5' RACE reads with MiXCR anew, one entry per CDR3 protein. The repertoire holds approximately 1.5 million distinct CDR3 sequences, with about 32% as singletons. Sequenced sample: blood. The receptors were gathered from a woman aged 25 to 39 in good health.

This clonotype has only a few counts. In DNA form, the CDR3 reads TGTGCCAGCAGTCGGCGGCAGGGGGAAAAAGGCTACACCTTC. Translation gives CASSRRQGEKGYTF. The gene calls are TRBV27 and TRBJ1-2; TRBD1 agrees at 7 bases. J lost 8 bases, V lost 5 bases, and 11 bases had no gene match. This CDR3 is built from 14 residues. Per germline, CDR1 MNHEY and CDR2 SMNVEV (reference sequence).

The V gene is TRBV6-1, the J gene TRBJ2-7, with 7 positions matching TRBD1. Germline V lookup: CDR1 MNHNS, CDR2 SASEGT. This CDR3 contains 15 residues. Unmatched junction bases numbered 13, after V lost 7 bases and J lost 4 bases. CDR3 sequence (DNA): TGTGCCAGCATCCTTCAACCCGGGACAGATTACGAGCAGTACTTC. Amino acid sequence: CASILQPGTDYEQYF.